This paragraph covers one T cell receptor beta chain sequence. Its antigen is undetermined. CDR1 is DFQATT, CDR2 SNEGSKA, per germline (reference sequence). CDR3 length equals 14 residues. V dropped 7 bases and J dropped 11; count of bases not matched to a gene: 15. This record belongs to a study of blood T cells in healthy people across ages. Overall study findings and caveats: Comparison with aged donors showed that long-lived donors had more naive CD4+ cells and higher diversity.

Peripheral blood from each donor was collected in a volume of about 9.9 milliliters. The study isolated at least 7 million PBMCs from each sample. Sample-barcoded 5' priming and a J-beta primer mix drove a second PCR of 7 to 11 cycles. TCRdb reanalysed the 5' RACE reads using MiXCR and keeps one entry per CDR3 protein. Among 650,000 to 700,000 distinct CDR3 sequences, 52% were seen once, and the ten largest hold 13%. V is TRBV20-1 and J is TRBJ2-5; 11 bases agree with TRBD1. Sequences were obtained from blood. This clonotype was sampled from a woman older than 75 in good health. Here the CDR3 DNA reads TGCAGTGTTTTGGACAGGGGGCAGTCCAATGAGCAGTACTTC. Translation: CSVLDRGQSNEQYF.